The 23 T cell receptor beta chains in this list originate from one sample, sequenced in a study of T cells in Graves' hyperthyroidism and ophthalmopathy. TCR beta CDR3 sequences were amplified from RNA transcripts. TCR CDR3 regions were first amplified by RT-PCR with HTBI primers. MiXCR, run by TCRdb on the multiplex PCR reads, gives a single entry per CDR3 protein. Of around 690,000 distinct CDR3 sequences detected, around 15% appear once; the ten largest clones hold 15% to 18%. Specimen: blood. The receptors were gathered from a man aged 50 to 59 with Graves' hyperthyroidism.

This clonotype was counted only a few times. The V and J genes are TRBV7-6 and TRBJ2-2, with 10 positions matching TRBD1. Germline assignment: CDR1 SGHVS and CDR2 FNYEAQ. CDR3 length: 18 residues. Trimming removed 5 bases from V and 0 bases from J; junction bases left unmatched: 9. The CDR3 loop is CASSPSRDRGANTGELFF. The CDR3 DNA sequence: TGTGCCAGCAGCCCGTCCCGGGACAGGGGAGCGAACACCGGGGAGCTGTTTTTT.

This clonotype was picked up a small number of times. This chain links TRBV27 with TRBJ1-1; possibly TRBD1 for D (5 bases). Trimming stripped 8 bases from V and 4 bases from J, with 17 bases between. CDR3 length: 14 residues. In germline, CDR1 is MNHEY, CDR2 SMNVEV (reference sequence). CDR3 region: CASLSEGLGTEAFF. The CDR3 bases are TGTGCCAGCCTATCAGAGGGGCTGGGCACTGAAGCTTTCTTT.

The rearrangement uses TRBV6-2 or TRBV6-3 and TRBJ2-1; a possible D gene is TRBD1 (5 bases). Germline CDR1 MNHEY, CDR2 SVGEGT. This CDR3 is 16 amino acids long. V was pared by 8 bases and J by 2 bases, with 19 bases between. CDR3 DNA: TGTGCCAGCGAAGGACATCGGGCGGCCCCCTACAATGAGCAGTTCTTC. Translated, it gives CASEGHRAAPYNEQFF.

There are a few counts of this clonotype. This sequence joins TRBV6-1 and TRBJ2-5; D uncertain. This CDR3 spans 13 amino acids. Per germline, CDR1 MNHNS and CDR2 SASEGT. Trimming removed 2 bases from V and 1 base from J, with 5 bases in between. The CDR3 nucleotides read TGTGCCAGCAGTGAAAAACTCCAAGAGACCCAGTACTTC. Its translation is CASSEKLQETQYF.

This clonotype occurred many times. This chain links TRBV10-3 with TRBJ1-2, with D unresolved. The CDR3 sequence is 13 residues long. From germline, CDR1 is ENHRY and CDR2 SYGVKD. V was cut by 11 bases and J by 3 bases, with 16 bases left in between. DNA of the CDR3: TGTGCCTCGACACCTAACGAGGACTATGGCTACACCTTC. Translating gives CASTPNEDYGYTF.

The chain recombines TRBV7-6 with TRBJ2-1; 9 bases match TRBD2. Germline CDR1 reads SGHVS; CDR2 reads FNYEAQ. V shed 4 bases, J shed 3 bases, and the junction held 4 bases outside the gene matches. The CDR3 consists of 15 residues. The CDR3 loop is CASSYTAGGYNEQFF. For the CDR3, the DNA is TGTGCCAGCAGCTATACAGCGGGAGGCTACAATGAGCAGTTCTTC.

This clonotype showed up many times. The V and J genes are TRBV5-1 and TRBJ2-1, with 7 positions matching TRBD2. The ends lost 2 bases at V and 0 bases at J; junction bases unmatched: 8. CDR1 and CDR2 (germline): SGHRS, YFSETQ. This CDR3 region has 17 residues. CDR3 sequence reads: CASSFEGGKVSYNEQFF. The DNA for the CDR3 is TGCGCCAGCAGCTTCGAGGGAGGGAAGGTCTCCTACAATGAGCAGTTCTTC.

This clonotype has ten or more counts. The chain joins TRBV28 to TRBJ2-7, with 7 bases fitting TRBD1. Per the germline V gene, CDR1 is MDHEN and CDR2 is SYDVKM. V was pared by 5 bases and J by 1 base, with 8 bases of the junction left unmatched. The CDR3 extends over 15 amino acids. CDR3 coding DNA: TGTGCCAGCAGTGTCCGGGACAGTTCTTCCTACGAGCAGTACTTC. This encodes CASSVRDSSSYEQYF. The full variable domain, with the rest looked up from reference TRBV28 and TRBJ2-7, is DVKVTQSSRYLVKRTGEKVFLECVQDMDHENMFWYRQDPGLGLRLIYFSYDVKMKEKGDIPEGYSVSREKKERFSLILESASTNQTSMYLCASSVRDSSSYEQYFGPGTRLTVT.

The CDR3 protein is CASSSTSGRLSGTGELFF. The CDR3 DNA reads TGCGCCAGCAGTTCGACTAGCGGGAGGCTATCGGGCACCGGGGAGCTGTTTTTT. The chain combines TRBV5-1 with TRBJ2-2; TRBD2 matches at 13 bases. The germline V gene has CDR1 SGHRS and CDR2 YFSETQ. Germline trimming cut 5 bases from V and 4 bases from J; bases unmatched to any gene: 11. The CDR3 consists of 18 residues.

The chain is built from TRBV6-5 and TRBJ2-5; D possibly matches TRBD1 or TRBD2 (5 bases each). The germline V gene has CDR1 MNHEY and CDR2 SVGAGI. Trimming removed 6 bases from V and 2 bases from J, with 16 bases in between. The CDR3 covers 15 residues. CDR3 sequence reads: CASSHRDGIQETQYF. The CDR3 DNA sequence: TGTGCCAGCAGCCACCGGGACGGAATACAAGAGACCCAGTACTTC.

This clonotype has just a few counts. The chain is built from TRBV29-1 and TRBJ1-1; D remains unclear. Trimming cost V 4 bases and J 0 bases, with 3 bases left between them. CDR1 and CDR2 (germline): SQVTM, ANQGSEA. This CDR3 spans 11 amino acids. The CDR3 spells CSVVVNTEAFF. The CDR3 nucleotides are TGCAGCGTTGTAGTGAACACTGAAGCTTTCTTT.

In its sample, this clonotype was seen once. The chain recombines TRBV19 with TRBJ2-6; the match to TRBD1 covers 9 bases. The CDR3 has 15 residues. The germline gives CDR1 LNHDA, CDR2 SQIVND (reference sequence). J lost 4 bases, V lost 6 bases, and 4 bases had no gene match. In nucleotides, the CDR3 is TGTGCCAGTAGAGGGACAGGGCTCGGGGCCAACGTCCTGACTTTC. This encodes CASRGTGLGANVLTF.

V usage is TRBV29-1 and J usage is TRBJ2-5; TRBD2 aligns across 7 bases. From germline, CDR1 is SQVTM and CDR2 ANQGSEA. V trimming: 1 base; J trimming: 3 bases; junction bases outside the gene matches: 5. The CDR3 is 14 residues long. For the CDR3, the DNA is TGCAGCGTTGAAGGGTATGGGGGGGAAGAGACCCAGTACTTC. Protein: CSVEGYGGEETQYF.

Many counts were recorded for this clonotype. The CDR3 nucleotides read TGTGCCAGCAGTTTCGGGGAGGTGGTGAGCAATCAGCCCCAGCATTTT. It translates to CASSFGEVVSNQPQHF. The chain couples TRBV12-3 or TRBV12-4 to TRBJ1-5, with D hard to call. Trimming cost V 3 bases and J 1 base, with 13 bases left between them. This CDR3 has 16 amino acids.

This clonotype was counted at least ten times. CDR3 in amino acids: CASQFRGQGRQPQHF. The CDR3 DNA reads TGTGCCTCTCAGTTTAGGGGACAGGGCCGTCAGCCCCAGCATTTT. The chain uses TRBV12-3 or TRBV12-4 and TRBJ1-5; 9 bases line up with TRBD1. V shed 11 bases and J 6 bases; nucleotides not matched to a gene: 14. The CDR3 is made up of 15 amino acids.

Only a few counts were recorded for this clonotype. The chain employs TRBV19 and TRBJ1-5; 9 bases fit TRBD1. This CDR3 contains 18 residues. The trim removed 4 bases at V and 2 bases at J, leaving 12 bases unmatched. Germline V gene lookup returns CDR1 LNHDA and CDR2 SQIVND (reference sequence). The CDR3 bases are TGTGCCAGTAGTAACAACCGGGACAGGGTTGGGGGCAATCAGCCCCAGCATTTT. It translates to CASSNNRDRVGGNQPQHF.

This clonotype was observed a few times. This chain joins TRBV6-1 and TRBJ2-2; 8 nucleotides line up with TRBD1. In germline, CDR1 is MNHNS, CDR2 SASEGT. There are 15 residues in the CDR3. With 3 bases clipped from V and 4 bases from J, the junction kept 4 bases outside the gene matches. Here the CDR3 reads CASSDRGLGTGELFF. The CDR3 nucleotides are TGTGCCAGCAGTGACAGGGGGCTTGGCACCGGGGAGCTGTTTTTT.

This rearrangement joins TRBV19 to TRBJ2-2, with D possibly TRBD1 on 5 matching bases. The germline V gene has CDR1 LNHDA and CDR2 SQIVND (reference sequence). The CDR3 consists of 15 residues. V lost 2 bases and J 2 bases, leaving 9 bases between the germline ends. CDR3 sequence reads: CASSIQTVNTGELFF. The CDR3 nucleotides are TGTGCCAGTAGTATACAGACAGTCAACACCGGGGAGCTGTTTTTT. The full variable domain, rest sourced from reference TRBV19 and TRBJ2-2, is DGGITQSPKYLFRKEGQNVTLSCEQNLNHDAMYWYRQDPGQGLRLIYYSQIVNDFQKGDIAEGYSVSREKKESFPLTVTSAQKNPTAFYLCASSIQTVNTGELFFGEGSRLTVL.

CDR3 in DNA: TGTGCCAGCACTCGCTTCCGGGACTTCCGAGAGACCCAGTACTTC. Translating gives CASTRFRDFRETQYF. J is TRBJ2-5 and V is TRBV6-2 or TRBV6-3; D perhaps matches TRBD2 (6 bases). With 7 bases removed from V and 4 bases from J, the gap between germline ends came to 19 bases. From germline, CDR1 is MNHEY and CDR2 SVGEGT. The CDR3 totals 15 residues.

This chain uses TRBV27 with TRBJ1-2, with 8 bases lining up with TRBD1. The V segment lost 3 bases and the J segment 4 bases; nucleotides outside the gene matches: 28. Per the germline V gene, CDR1 is MNHEY and CDR2 is SMNVEV (reference sequence). The CDR3 runs to 22 residues. The CDR3 region is CASSLWGTTGAQALTDVYGYTF. The CDR3 nucleotides read TGTGCCAGCAGTTTGTGGGGAACGACAGGGGCGCAGGCCTTAACAGACGTCTATGGCTACACCTTC.

This clonotype was counted a few times. One end of the junction fails to match germline, which may point to a read error. The chain couples TRBV11-2 to TRBJ2-3; 9 bases line up with TRBD1. CDR1 is SGHAT, CDR2 FQNNGV, per germline. The CDR3 sequence is 16 residues long. The CDR3 DNA is TGTGTCAGCAGCTCTGGGACAGGGCTTAGCACAGATACGCAGTATTTT. Its protein is CVSSSGTGLSTDTQYF.

This clonotype was counted at least ten times. J is TRBJ2-5 and V is TRBV9, with TRBD1 as a possible D gene (6 bases). The ends were cut back, 3 bases at V and 2 bases at J, with 17 bases in the middle. Germline V CDR1 and CDR2: SGDLS, YYNGEE. The CDR3 covers 16 residues. The CDR3 region is CASSARGRGSQETQYF. CDR3 DNA: TGTGCCAGCAGCGCACGGGGCAGGGGCTCTCAAGAGACCCAGTACTTC. Complete variable domain (other parts from reference TRBV9 and TRBJ2-5): DSGVTQTPKHLITATGQRVTLRCSPRSGDLSVYWYQQSLDQGLQFLIQYYNGEERAKGNILERFSAQQFPDLHSELNLSSLELGDSALYFCASSARGRGSQETQYFGPGTRLLVL.

This clonotype was found a few times. The chain joins TRBV4-1 to TRBJ1-1; D call uncertain. Germline V lookup: CDR1 MGHRA, CDR2 YSYEKL. The length of the CDR3 is 15 residues. The V end lost 4 bases, the J end lost 3 bases, and 15 bases lay between the germline ends. This chain's CDR3 is CASSLRTTEDTEAFF. The CDR3 DNA reads as TGCGCCAGCAGCCTCCGAACCACGGAGGACACTGAAGCTTTCTTT.